This entry lists 4 T cell receptor beta chains sequenced from one sample in a study of shared T cell receptors in the human thymus. The protocol was immunoSEQ multiplex PCR, while the TCRdb copy is restricted to in-frame clones and leaves out a portion. This table has approximately 400,000 clones, 95% appearing once. Sample: thymocytes. These receptors originate from a human donor.

The chain links TRBV5-4 to TRBJ2-3; D is undetermined. Trimming took off 2 bases at V and 1 base at J, with 14 bases between the two ends. The CDR3 length is 16 residues. Per germline, CDR1 SGHNT and CDR2 YYREEE (reference sequence). This CDR3 reads CASSFGAQIRTDTQYF. The DNA of the CDR3 is TGTGCCAGCAGCTTTGGAGCGCAGATCCGCACAGATACGCAGTATTTT.

The chain recombines TRBV5-1 with TRBJ2-7; 9 bases map to TRBD2. Trimming took 0 bases from V and 3 from J; bases not matched to a gene: 4. Germline-derived CDR1 and CDR2 are SGHRS and YFSETQ. The CDR3 spans 15 residues. CDR3 sequence reads: CASSLEAREGYEQYF. The CDR3 DNA follows: TGCGCCAGCAGCTTGGAGGCGCGGGAGGGCTACGAGCAGTACTTC.

The genes are TRBV7-9 and TRBJ2-3; no firm D call. V was trimmed by 5 bases and J by 0 bases, leaving 15 bases between them. The CDR3 sequence is 16 residues long. The germline CDR1 and CDR2 sequences are SEHNR and FQNEAQ (reference sequence). DNA for the CDR3: TGTGCCAGCAGCCTCTCAGTAGTTTCTAGCACAGATACGCAGTATTTT. This sequence encodes CASSLSVVSSTDTQYF.

The chain links TRBV28 to TRBJ2-1; the D is unclear. CDR3 size: 12 residues. Germline V gene sequence: CDR1 MDHEN, CDR2 SYDVKM. V was pared by 5 bases and J by 7 bases, with 9 bases between. CDR3 protein: CASSPSLNEQFF. Written as DNA, the CDR3 is TGTGCCAGCAGTCCCTCATTAAATGAGCAGTTCTTC. Together with reference TRBV28 and TRBJ2-1, the CDR3 gives the full variable domain: DVKVTQSSRYLVKRTGEKVFLECVQDMDHENMFWYRQDPGLGLRLIYFSYDVKMKEKGDIPEGYSVSREKKERFSLILESASTNQTSMYLCASSPSLNEQFFGPGTRLTVL.